This TCR beta chain was observed in a study of T cell repertoires in aging, cancer and after chemotherapy. Background on the study: Six age groups, ranging from 30 or younger to 70 or older, included the donors.

This CDR3 comprises 10 residues. The V end was cut by 6 bases, the J end by 8 bases, with 7 bases between. Per germline, CDR1 GTSNPN and CDR2 SVGIG (reference sequence). General study points: Healthy donors lost TCR diversity with age mainly through richness, cancer patients through richness and evenness. Median generation probability rose over the chemotherapy interval in each cancer cohort, suggesting rebound thymic output.

A mixed TRB-A/B primer pool amplified rearranged TRB by multiplex touch-down PCR. TCRdb passed the multiplex PCR reads through MiXCR, listing each CDR3 protein once. The table includes thousands of distinct CDR3 sequences, approximately 50% detected once. This clonotype was found a few times. Antigen: not known. The template was genomic DNA from peripheral blood, not RNA. The origin of this receptor is a human donor with a solid tumor. This chain joins TRBV30 and TRBJ1-4; no clear D gene. Specimen: blood. The CDR3 bases are TGTGCCTGCGAAGGGGAAAAACTGTTTTTT. Amino acids: CACEGEKLFF.